The 31 T cell receptor beta chains below were found in one sample sequenced in a study of T cell repertoires in cytomegalovirus infection. In TCRdb, the reads were re-called with MiXCR into one record per CDR3 protein. Here the sample spans a few hundred thousand distinct CDR3 sequences, over 15% being singletons. The sample comprised CD8+ T cells from PBMCs. These receptors all stem from a human donor in good health (CMV status not recorded). Some clones in this sample may be carry-over from other donors' samples.

Of note for this clonotype: This may stem from a read error, because a much larger clone lies one nucleotide away. V gene TRBV27 combines with J gene TRBJ2-7; weak D call: TRBD2 (5 bases). V was pared by 5 bases and J by 5 bases, with 19 bases between. CDR1 is MNHEY and CDR2 is SMNVEV in the germline V gene (reference sequence). There are 15 residues in the CDR3. CDR3 sequence reads: CASSPLGRGLDEQYF. Written as DNA, the CDR3 is TGTGCCAGCAGTCCCCTCGGTAGAGGGCTCGACGAGCAGTACTTC.

This clonotype was seen more than once but under ten times. The J gene is TRBJ2-5, the V gene TRBV7-9; 13 bases match TRBD2. The ends lost 4 bases at V and 1 base at J; junction bases unmatched: 3. CDR3 length equals 16 residues. Germline CDR1 SEHNR, CDR2 FQNEAQ (reference sequence). CDR3: CASSWGLAGFQETQYF. The CDR3 nucleotides are TGTGCCAGCAGCTGGGGACTAGCGGGGTTCCAAGAGACCCAGTACTTC.

This chain joins TRBV11-2 and TRBJ2-7; 9 bases agree with TRBD1. The V segment lost 1 base and the J segment 3 bases; nucleotides outside the gene matches: 7. Germline CDR1 is SGHAT and CDR2 is FQNNGV. This CDR3 contains 16 residues. The CDR3 coding sequence is TGTGCCAGCAGCTTAGTTTTTGGGACAGGGTTCTACGAGCAGTACTTC. Residues: CASSLVFGTGFYEQYF.

This clonotype was observed at least ten times. The chain recombines TRBV12-3 or TRBV12-4 with TRBJ2-3; D is unresolved. The ends were cut back, 3 bases at V and 6 bases at J, with 4 bases in the middle. The CDR3 is made up of 11 amino acids. The CDR3 DNA sequence: TGTGCCAGCAGTTTTTTGGATACGCAGTATTTT. It encodes CASSFLDTQYF.

This clonotype was detected a few times. The chain couples TRBV27 to TRBJ2-2, with a possible D match to TRBD1 (5 bases). Germline V gives CDR1 MNHEY, CDR2 SMNVEV (reference sequence). The V end was cut by 0 bases, the J end by 1 base, with 21 bases between. The CDR3 extends over 20 amino acids. CDR3 bases: TGTGCCAGCAGTTTATCGGGGTTCGGCAGGGCCCCCCTGAACACCGGGGAGCTGTTTTTT. Protein product: CASSLSGFGRAPLNTGELFF.

A few counts support this clonotype. The chain employs TRBV12-3 or TRBV12-4 and TRBJ2-2, with 10 bases lining up with TRBD2. The CDR3 extends over 17 amino acids. V trimming: 6 bases; J trimming: 3 bases; junction bases outside the gene matches: 10. Here the CDR3 reads CASSPASGGAYTGELFF. The DNA for the CDR3 is TGTGCCAGCAGCCCCGCAAGCGGGGGGGCCTACACCGGGGAGCTGTTTTTT.

This clonotype has only a few counts. This rearrangement joins TRBV29-1 to TRBJ2-7; no firm D call. CDR3 size: 10 residues. CDR1 is SQVTM and CDR2 is ANQGSEA in the germline V gene. Trimming removed 7 bases from V and 4 bases from J, with 8 bases in between. CDR3 in amino acids: CSGVGYEQYF. CDR3 in DNA: TGCAGCGGCGTCGGGTACGAGCAGTACTTC.

Only a few counts were recorded for this clonotype. V gene TRBV7-2 combines with J gene TRBJ1-3, with 9 bases that match TRBD1. Trimming took 2 bases from V and 0 from J; bases not matched to a gene: 8. Per the germline V gene, CDR1 is SGHTA and CDR2 is FQGNSA. The CDR3 has 18 amino acids. The CDR3: CASSLSPGQGRSGNTIYF. CDR3 DNA: TGTGCCAGCAGCTTAAGTCCTGGACAGGGGCGCTCTGGAAACACCATATATTTT.

This clonotype was observed a handful of times. The gene calls are TRBV29-1 and TRBJ2-3; maybe TRBD2 (5 bases). The CDR3 is 14 amino acids. Germline V CDR1 and CDR2: SQVTM, ANQGSEA. CDR3 in DNA: TGCAGTACTAGACGGCTCACCTTCTCGGGTACGCAGTATTTT. Its translation: CSTRRLTFSGTQYF.

This sequence joins TRBV15 and TRBJ1-5; the D is unclear. The ends were cut back, 0 bases at V and 4 bases at J, with 13 bases in the middle. The germline CDR1 and CDR2 sequences are LNHNV and YYDKDF (reference sequence). CDR3 length: 16 amino acids. Here the CDR3 DNA reads TGTGCCACCAGCAGAGATCTCGGGGTAAGAAATCAGCCCCAGCATTTT. It encodes CATSRDLGVRNQPQHF.

V and J are TRBV5-1 and TRBJ2-7; weak D call: TRBD1 (6 bases). Germline lookup yields CDR1 SGHRS and CDR2 YFSETQ. Trimming took off 0 bases at V and 3 bases at J, with 16 bases between the two ends. CDR3 length: 16 amino acids. DNA for the CDR3: TGCGCCAGCAGCTTGGCCTTGACAGGACCCAACTACGAGCAGTACTTC. Its translation: CASSLALTGPNYEQYF.

This clonotype was found a few times. The chain recombines TRBV7-9 with TRBJ2-3; D is unclear. CDR3 length: 15 amino acids. Looked up from germline, CDR1 is SEHNR and CDR2 is FQNEAQ (reference sequence). V was clipped by 9 bases and J by 2 bases, with 18 bases between them. The CDR3 reads CASQAIDGPTDTQYF. Written as DNA, the CDR3 is TGTGCCAGTCAGGCGATAGACGGCCCCACAGATACGCAGTATTTT.

This clonotype was seen repeatedly, ten times or more. The CDR3: CASSLAGGQYNEQFF. CDR3 DNA sequence: TGTGCCAGCAGCTTGGCGGGGGGCCAATACAATGAGCAGTTCTTC. The chain joins TRBV7-3 to TRBJ2-1; 8 bases fit TRBD2. Per the germline V gene, CDR1 is SGHTA and CDR2 is FQGTGA. Trimming took 3 bases from V and 4 from J; bases not matched to a gene: 5. The CDR3 contains 15 residues.

The chain combines TRBV28 with TRBJ2-1; the match to TRBD1 covers 9 bases. Germline CDR1 is MDHEN and CDR2 is SYDVKM. The J segment lost 4 bases and the V segment lost 3 bases, leaving 4 bases of the junction unmatched. This CDR3 comprises 15 residues. The CDR3 reads CASSFWGQGYNEQFF. The CDR3, as DNA: TGTGCCAGCAGTTTTTGGGGACAGGGATACAATGAGCAGTTCTTC. The complete variable domain, with remaining parts taken from reference TRBV28 and TRBJ2-1, reads DVKVTQSSRYLVKRTGEKVFLECVQDMDHENMFWYRQDPGLGLRLIYFSYDVKMKEKGDIPEGYSVSREKKERFSLILESASTNQTSMYLCASSFWGQGYNEQFFGPGTRLTVL.

V and J are TRBV13 and TRBJ2-7; D gene unclear. V gave up 5 bases and J gave up 2 bases, with 10 bases separating them. Germline V gives CDR1 PRHDT, CDR2 FYEKMQ (reference sequence). The CDR3 extends over 13 amino acids. Here the CDR3 DNA reads TGTGCCAGCAGCCCGCGGCCCCCCTACGAGCAGTACTTC. It yields the protein CASSPRPPYEQYF. Drawing the rest from reference TRBV13 and TRBJ2-7, the complete variable domain is AAGVIQSPRHLIKEKRETATLKCYPIPRHDTVYWYQQGPGQDPQFLISFYEKMQSDKGSIPDRFSAQQFSDYHSELNMSSLELGDSALYFCASSPRPPYEQYFGPGTRLTVT.

This clonotype was detected ten times or more. The chain joins TRBV20-1 to TRBJ1-5, with TRBD1 matching 9 bases. The CDR3 runs 17 residues. Germline V gene data show CDR1 as DFQATT and CDR2 as SNEGSKA (reference sequence). The ends lost 5 bases at V and 4 bases at J; junction bases unmatched: 15. CDR3 nucleotides: TGCAGTGCTCTTGGGAGAACAGGGGGCATAGGTAATCAGCCCCAGCATTTT. It translates to CSALGRTGGIGNQPQHF.

This clonotype was counted only a few times. CDR3 in DNA: TGTGCCAGCAGCCAATCCACCCCTAGCATAAGGGATGAGCAGTTCTTC. Translation gives CASSQSTPSIRDEQFF. The rearrangement joins TRBV14 to TRBJ2-1, with D tentatively TRBD2 (5 bases). This CDR3 has 16 residues. With 2 bases removed from V and 8 bases from J, the gap between germline ends came to 19 bases. Germline V gives CDR1 SGHDN, CDR2 FVKESK.

This clonotype was seen only a few times. The rearrangement joins TRBV7-9 to TRBJ2-5, with D tentatively TRBD1 or TRBD2 (5 bases each). In germline, CDR1 is SEHNR, CDR2 FQNEAQ (reference sequence). The V end lost 5 bases, the J end lost 3 bases, and 7 bases lay between the germline ends. The CDR3 is 12 amino acids. The DNA of the CDR3 is TGTGCCAGCAGCGGGGGTAAAGAGACCCAGTACTTC. Translation: CASSGGKETQYF.

This clonotype was counted a few times. The genes are TRBV14 and TRBJ2-3; 8 bases are a match to TRBD2. CDR1 SGHDN and CDR2 FVKESK come from the germline V gene. Trimming cost V 4 bases and J 8 bases; bases outside gene matches: 11. CDR3 length: 15 amino acids. DNA for the CDR3: TGTGCCAGCAGCCTGTCGGGACTAGGATACGGTACGCAGTATTTT. It translates to CASSLSGLGYGTQYF. Complete variable domain (other parts from reference TRBV14 and TRBJ2-3): EAGVTQFPSHSVIEKGQTVTLRCDPISGHDNLYWYRRVMGKEIKFLLHFVKESKQDESGMPNNRFLAERTGGTYSTLKVQPAELEDSGVYFCASSLSGLGYGTQYFGPGTRLTVL.

This clonotype showed up many times. The chain employs TRBV28 and TRBJ2-7, with a weak D call TRBD1 (5 bases). The V gene's germline CDR1 is MDHEN and CDR2 SYDVKM. This CDR3 contains 12 residues. V was pared by 6 bases and J by 3 bases, with 9 bases between. The CDR3 DNA follows: TGTGCCAGCAGCGCAGGGAACTACGAGCAGTACTTC. Translating it yields CASSAGNYEQYF.

This clonotype was seen many times. The chain couples TRBV7-8 to TRBJ1-5, with D possibly being TRBD1 (5 bases). The germline gives CDR1 SGHVS, CDR2 FQNEAQ. Trimming left V 3 bases short and J 3 bases short, with 24 bases between. The length of the CDR3 is 19 residues. The CDR3 loop reads CASSLVSGGFTGPNQPQHF. The CDR3 region has the DNA TGTGCCAGCAGCTTGGTTTCCGGGGGGTTCACAGGACCCAATCAGCCCCAGCATTTT. Looking up the rest from reference TRBV7-8 and TRBJ1-5 gives the full variable domain: GAGVSQSPRYKVAKRGQDVALRCDPISGHVSLFWYQQALGQGPEFLTYFQNEAQLDKSGLPSDRFFAERPEGSVSTLKIQRTQQEDSAVYLCASSLVSGGFTGPNQPQHFGDGTRLSIL.

The chain joins TRBV12-3 or TRBV12-4 to TRBJ1-2; 8 positions agree with TRBD1. With V trimmed by 5 bases and J by 7 bases, 9 bases remained unmatched. The CDR3 has 14 residues. The DNA for the CDR3 is TGTGCCAGCAGTCTCGGACAGGGATCGTTTGGCTACACCTTC. This gives the protein CASSLGQGSFGYTF.

This clonotype was picked up a small number of times. The chain joins TRBV27 to TRBJ1-2, with unresolved D. Trimming pared 7 bases from V and 5 bases from J, leaving 20 bases between. CDR3 length: 15 amino acids. Germline V CDR1 and CDR2: MNHEY, SMNVEV (reference sequence). The CDR3 loop is CASTRRWDGNYGYTF. CDR3 DNA sequence: TGTGCCAGCACAAGGCGCTGGGATGGGAATTATGGCTACACCTTC.

This clonotype was seen more than once but under ten times. CDR3 sequence reads: CSVEARKGGGMFGYTF. The CDR3 bases are TGCAGCGTTGAAGCCCGGAAGGGAGGAGGGATGTTTGGCTACACCTTC. This chain joins TRBV29-1 and TRBJ1-2, with D unresolved. Germline CDR1 reads SQVTM; CDR2 reads ANQGSEA. The CDR3 has 16 residues. V was pared by 1 base and J by 7 bases, with 22 bases between.

This clonotype has just a few counts. The chain is built from TRBV28 and TRBJ2-4; 9 nucleotides agree with TRBD1. The CDR3 loop spans 17 amino acids. Germline lookup yields CDR1 MDHEN and CDR2 SYDVKM. The ends lost 6 bases at V and 2 bases at J; junction bases unmatched: 11. The CDR3 region is CASSYTGGVWSKNIQYF. CDR3 bases: TGTGCCAGCAGCTATACAGGGGGCGTCTGGTCCAAAAACATTCAGTACTTC. The complete variable domain, with remaining parts taken from reference TRBV28 and TRBJ2-4, reads DVKVTQSSRYLVKRTGEKVFLECVQDMDHENMFWYRQDPGLGLRLIYFSYDVKMKEKGDIPEGYSVSREKKERFSLILESASTNQTSMYLCASSYTGGVWSKNIQYFGAGTRLSVL.

A note on this clonotype: This may stem from a read error, because a much larger clone lies one nucleotide away. The rearrangement links TRBV9 to TRBJ2-1; TRBD2 agrees at 7 bases. J lost 4 bases, V lost 0 bases, and 7 bases had no gene match. This CDR3 comprises 16 residues. CDR1 is SGDLS and CDR2 is YYNGEE in the germline V gene. Here the CDR3 DNA reads TGTGCCAGCAGCGTAGGGCCTAGCGGATTGTACAATGAGCAGTTCTTC. It yields the protein CASSVGPSGLYNEQFF.

Regarding this clonotype: In this CDR3 the conserved last residue, phenylalanine or tryptophan, is missing, so a read error is likely. The DNA is omitted, as the CDR3 cannot be located on it reliably, and the CDR3 follows TCRdb's listing. The V and J genes are TRBV11-1 and TRBJ1-2; the table gives TRBD1 as D, unverified against the DNA. Germline assignment: CDR1 SGHAT and CDR2 FQDESV (reference sequence). The CDR3 is 17 residues long, ends included. The CDR3 is CASSPLTGRTTNYGYSL.

This clonotype has a count of ten or more. The CDR3 region has the DNA TGTGCCAGCAGGGGTCTTCGTTGGGACATTCAGTACTTC. Its protein is CASRGLRWDIQYF. The rearrangement joins TRBV12-3 or TRBV12-4 to TRBJ2-4; D uncertain. V was shortened by 6 bases and J by 8 bases, with 14 bases between the two germline ends. The CDR3 covers 13 residues.

This clonotype was detected only a few times. The rearrangement uses TRBV20-1 and TRBJ2-7; 10 bases line up with TRBD1. Losses at the gene ends were 2 bases for V and 4 bases for J; bases not matched to a gene: 8. Germline V gives CDR1 DFQATT, CDR2 SNEGSKA (reference sequence). This CDR3 has 15 residues. The CDR3 here is CSARLDRGPGYEQYF. The DNA of the CDR3 is TGCAGTGCTAGACTAGACAGGGGGCCCGGGTACGAGCAGTACTTC.

Notes on this clonotype: One junction end disagrees with the germline gene, perhaps due to a read error. The V call is TRBV6-2 or TRBV6-3, the J call TRBJ2-7; D is ambiguous. CDR1 is MNHEY and CDR2 is SVGEGT in the germline V gene. The CDR3 has 14 residues. For the CDR3, the DNA is TGTGCCAGCAGTTACTTCACCTACTCCTACGAGCAGCACTTC. This translates into CASSYFTYSYEQHF.

This clonotype has only a few counts. This chain links TRBV12-3 or TRBV12-4 with TRBJ1-2; D remains ambiguous. This CDR3 is 14 amino acids long. V lost 6 bases, J lost 4 bases, and 15 bases lay in between. CDR3 sequence: CASSPPGGLYGYTF. The CDR3 coding sequence is TGTGCCAGCAGCCCCCCCGGCGGCCTCTATGGCTACACCTTC.